The source of this TCR beta chain is a study of control samples from healthy donors and cancer patients. The assay was immunoSEQ multiplex PCR, and TCRdb's table has in-frame clones only and misses some. Of about 140,000 clones in the sample, roughly 94% are singletons; the top ten hold roughly 14%. V shed 4 bases and J shed 4 bases, with 11 bases lying between them. CDR1 is SGHRS and CDR2 is YFSETQ in the germline V gene. The CDR3 is made up of 13 amino acids. Sequencing was done on a sample of blood. The rearrangement uses TRBV5-1 and TRBJ1-1, with D unclear. This clonotype originated in a man aged 35 to 55 in good health. CDR3 sequence reads: CASSHRRGTEAFF. The CDR3 nucleotides are TGCGCCAGCAGCCACAGACGGGGCACTGAAGCTTTCTTT.